This T cell receptor (beta chain) was sequenced during a study of cytomegalovirus exposure and HLA in healthy donors. The CDR3 has 15 amino acids. V shed 1 base and J 6 bases; nucleotides not matched to a gene: 2. Germline loops: CDR1 SGHVS, CDR2 FQNEAQ. As concerns this clone: Its matching antigen is unknown.

Use of 60 Vbeta and 13 Jbeta primers characterized the PCR. Libraries were prepared by immunoSEQ multiplex PCR; TCRdb keeps only in-frame clonotypes and omits some of them. This listing includes roughly 73,000 clones. General observations from the study: A reported reduction in N-insertions relative to the roughly 710-donor mean was seen in an Asian-associated ancestry cluster in a later analysis.

The chain couples TRBV7-8 to TRBJ1-4, with 10 bases identical to TRBD1. The sequenced material came from PBMCs. This receptor was taken from a man over 45 in good health and CMV-seropositive. The CDR3 nucleotides read TGTGCCAGCAGCTTAGAAGGGACAGGGGATGAAAAACTGTTTTTT. This gives the protein CASSLEGTGDEKLFF.